This T cell receptor beta chain was found in a study of early T cells in non-severe SARS-CoV-2 infection. On the study more broadly: Sequencing of unsorted whole blood was done on bulk RNA, leaving chains unpaired. Study-wide points: Matching against VDJdb likely underestimated virus-specific expansions, favoring anti-spike CD8.

This clonotype came up a few times. The target antigen is unknown. The protocol attached unique molecular identifiers to individual cDNA molecules. TCRdb itself ran the 5' RACE reads through MiXCR, one entry per CDR3 protein. The sample has about 89,000 distinct CDR3 sequences, 14% to 15% seen once. CDR3 size: 12 residues. Trimming stripped 4 bases from V and 0 bases from J, with 6 bases between. Germline V gene lookup returns CDR1 DFQATT and CDR2 SNEGSKA (reference sequence). This receptor was obtained from an adult who was a healthcare worker with PCR-confirmed SARS-CoV-2 infection or an uninfected control (not recorded which). This chain connects TRBV20-1 to TRBJ1-2; D is unresolved. Material: whole blood. CDR3 residues: CSATAPNYGYTF. CDR3 DNA sequence: TGCAGTGCTACCGCCCCTAACTATGGCTACACCTTC.